Each of the 20 T cell receptor beta chains below was sequenced from the same sample in a study of human T cells and chemical hapten exposure. Stated time point: patch test 3, about 24 weeks after DPC sensitization. Treatment of the sample: therapeutic diphenylcyclopropenone sensitization with weekly scalp DPC. Each CDR3 protein is one row after TCRdb ran MiXCR on the RACE reads. The table has approximately 88,000 distinct CDR3 sequences, roughly 13% seen once. Sequencing used whole blood, obtained in connection with sensitization to the hapten diphenylcyclopropenone (DPC). These receptors were collected from a woman aged 45 to 65 with alopecia areata. Some clones in this sample may be carry-over from other donors' samples.

This clonotype was seen many times. V and J are TRBV18 and TRBJ2-7; 9 nucleotides align to TRBD1. CDR3 length: 14 residues. Trimming took 6 bases from V and 1 from J; bases not matched to a gene: 4. CDR1 KGHSH and CDR2 LQKENI come from the germline V gene. CDR3 region: CASSSGTGSYEQYF. Written as DNA, the CDR3 is TGTGCCAGCTCCTCCGGGACAGGGTCCTACGAGCAGTACTTC.

This clonotype was counted ten times or more. One junction end does not reproduce the germline sequence, and a read error may be involved. This rearrangement joins TRBV12-3 or TRBV12-4 to TRBJ2-1, with 7 bases lining up with TRBD2. This CDR3 has 16 residues. CDR3 sequence reads: CASSIAPGGSYNEQFF. CDR3 nucleotide sequence: TGTGCCAGCAGTATAGCTCCGGGGGGCTCCTACAATGAGCAGTTCTTC.

This chain links TRBV5-4 with TRBJ2-4, with 12 positions matching TRBD1. The CDR3 contains 15 residues. Germline assignment: CDR1 SGHNT and CDR2 YYREEE (reference sequence). Losses at the gene ends were 4 bases for V and 8 bases for J; bases not matched to a gene: 7. The CDR3 is CASSGEGQGADIQYF. The DNA of the CDR3 is TGTGCCAGCAGCGGAGAGGGACAGGGGGCGGACATTCAGTACTTC. The entire variable domain, with the rest obtained from reference TRBV5-4 and TRBJ2-4, is as follows: ETGVTQSPTHLIKTRGQQVTLRCSSQSGHNTVSWYQQALGQGPQFIFQYYREEENGRGNFPPRFSGLQFPNYSSELNVNALELDDSALYLCASSGEGQGADIQYFGAGTRLSVL.

This chain connects TRBV28 to TRBJ2-7; 7 bases are a match to TRBD1. The CDR3 has 14 residues. V was pared by 8 bases and J by 4 bases, with 11 bases of the junction left unmatched. Germline CDR1 MDHEN, CDR2 SYDVKM. The CDR3 region is CASVATGQVYEQYF. In nucleotides, the CDR3 is TGTGCCAGCGTCGCGACAGGGCAAGTTTACGAGCAGTACTTC.

The J gene is TRBJ2-7, the V gene TRBV7-6; unclear D gene. The germline CDR1 and CDR2 sequences are SGHVS and FNYEAQ. V was cut by 2 bases and J by 0 bases, with 11 bases left in between. This CDR3 region has 15 residues. Here the CDR3 DNA reads TGTGCCAGCAGCTTAACTTCACAGCTCTCCTACGAGCAGTACTTC. It encodes CASSLTSQLSYEQYF.

This clonotype has only a few counts. J is TRBJ2-1 and V is TRBV24-1; 7 nucleotides agree with TRBD2. This CDR3 has 16 residues. The germline CDR1 and CDR2 sequences are KGHDR and SFDVKD. V trimming: 6 bases; J trimming: 0 bases; junction bases outside the gene matches: 7. CDR3 coding DNA: TGTGCCACCAGTCCTAGCGGAGGGAGCTCCTACAATGAGCAGTTCTTC. Protein sequence: CATSPSGGSSYNEQFF.

This clonotype has at least ten counts. This chain joins TRBV6-2 or TRBV6-3 and TRBJ2-1; TRBD1 agrees at 8 bases. V gave up 7 bases and J gave up 0 bases; unmatched junction bases: 5. Germline V lookup: CDR1 MNHEY, CDR2 SVGEGT. This CDR3 is 15 amino acids long. The CDR3 is CASTDRGGSYNEQFF. Here the CDR3 DNA reads TGTGCCAGCACCGACAGGGGCGGCTCCTACAATGAGCAGTTCTTC.

A word on this clonotype: One base away lies a much larger clone, so this may be a sequencing read error. This rearrangement joins TRBV2 to TRBJ1-6; tentative D call: TRBD1 (5 bases). Per the germline V gene, CDR1 is SNHLY and CDR2 is FYNNEI. The CDR3 sequence is 14 residues long. The CDR3 loop is CASQQGSYNSSLHF. CDR3 coding DNA: TGTGCCAGCCAGCAGGGATCCTATAATTCATCCCTCCACTTT.

This clonotype was recorded many times. The chain joins TRBV29-1 to TRBJ2-7, with D perhaps assigned TRBD1 or TRBD2 (7 bases each). From germline, CDR1 is SQVTM and CDR2 ANQGSEA. V lost 6 bases, J lost 2 bases, and 14 bases lay in between. This CDR3 is built from 13 residues. CDR3 sequence reads: CSVRSGTAYEQYF. The CDR3 coding sequence is TGCAGCGTCCGCAGCGGGACAGCCTACGAGCAGTACTTC.

This clonotype came up a few times. The J gene is TRBJ1-4, the V gene TRBV12-3 or TRBV12-4; D is unclear. The CDR3 is made up of 14 amino acids. V was clipped by 6 bases and J by 2 bases, with 10 bases between them. CDR3 sequence reads: CASRGGETNEKLFF. CDR3 bases: TGTGCCAGCAGGGGAGGCGAGACTAATGAAAAACTGTTTTTT.

The V gene is TRBV5-1, the J gene TRBJ1-1, with D unresolved. There are 15 residues in the CDR3. V shed 1 base and J shed 0 bases, with 10 bases lying between them. CDR1 and CDR2 (germline): SGHRS, YFSETQ. CDR3 sequence: CASSLYGQLNTEAFF. The CDR3 nucleotides are TGCGCCAGCAGCTTGTACGGGCAGCTGAACACTGAAGCTTTCTTT.

V usage is TRBV20-1 and J usage is TRBJ2-1, with 7 bases matching TRBD2. This CDR3 is 15 amino acids long. The germline gives CDR1 DFQATT, CDR2 SNEGSKA (reference sequence). With 5 bases clipped from V and 1 base from J, the junction kept 8 bases outside the gene matches. This CDR3 reads CSASKGGRSYNEQFF. CDR3 nucleotides: TGCAGTGCTTCAAAGGGAGGGAGATCCTACAATGAGCAGTTCTTC.

The gene calls are TRBV11-1 and TRBJ2-1; no reliable D call. This CDR3 is built from 15 residues. V was clipped by 3 bases and J by 0 bases, with 9 bases between them. Germline CDR1 reads SGHAT; CDR2 reads FQDESV (reference sequence). The CDR3 loop is CASSFARSSYNEQFF. In DNA, the CDR3 is TGTGCCAGCAGCTTCGCCCGTAGCTCCTACAATGAGCAGTTCTTC.

This clonotype occurred a few times. The chain employs TRBV25-1 and TRBJ2-3; 9 bases agree with TRBD2. This CDR3 region has 15 residues. Losses at the gene ends were 5 bases for V and 2 bases for J; bases not matched to a gene: 5. Germline loops: CDR1 MGHDK, CDR2 SYGVNS. The CDR3 DNA follows: TGTGCCAGCAGTTCCGGGACTAGCCCCACAGATACGCAGTATTTT. This codes for CASSSGTSPTDTQYF. The full variable domain, its missing parts supplied by reference TRBV25-1 and TRBJ2-3, is EADIYQTPRYLVIGTGKKITLECSQTMGHDKMYWYQQDPGMELHLIHYSYGVNSTEKGDLSSESTVSRIRTEHFPLTLESARPSHTSQYLCASSSGTSPTDTQYFGPGTRLTVL.

This clonotype was seen only a few times. This chain uses TRBV4-1 with TRBJ2-2; 8 positions match TRBD2. The CDR3 contains 15 residues. Germline-derived CDR1 and CDR2 are MGHRA and YSYEKL. V lost 1 base, J lost 7 bases, and 5 bases stayed unmatched. CDR3 in amino acids: CASSQGGAGDGELFF. DNA for the CDR3: TGCGCCAGCAGCCAAGGGGGAGCGGGAGACGGGGAGCTGTTTTTT.

This clonotype has more than one count but fewer than ten. The V gene is TRBV10-1, the J gene TRBJ1-1; unclear D gene. This CDR3 has 12 amino acids. V was pared by 3 bases and J by 7 bases, with 9 bases between. The germline V gene has CDR1 WNHNN and CDR2 SYGVQD (reference sequence). The CDR3 nucleotides are TGCGCCAGCAGTGACCGAAAGAGTGAAGCTTTCTTT. This codes for CASSDRKSEAFF.

The chain couples TRBV7-2 to TRBJ1-4; a possible D gene is TRBD1 (6 bases). Per germline, CDR1 SGHTA and CDR2 FQGNSA. This CDR3 is 13 amino acids long. V gave up 6 bases and J gave up 10 bases, with 15 bases separating them. The CDR3 protein is CASRMGAGRKLFF. CDR3 coding DNA: TGTGCCAGCAGGATGGGGGCGGGGAGAAAACTGTTTTTT.

This clonotype was found once. V gene TRBV11-2 combines with J gene TRBJ2-3, with D perhaps TRBD2 (6 bases). Trimming pared 6 bases from V and 1 base from J, leaving 17 bases between. The CDR3 consists of 16 residues. From germline, CDR1 is SGHAT and CDR2 FQNNGV. The chain's CDR3 is CASRLTLGEGTDTQYF. The CDR3 region has the DNA TGTGCCAGCAGACTCACACTGGGGGAGGGCACAGATACGCAGTATTTT.

The V and J genes are TRBV10-2 and TRBJ2-7; 9 nucleotides align to TRBD1. Trimming at V came to 8 bases and at J to 5 bases, leaving 10 bases not matched to a gene. Germline values: CDR1 WSHSY, CDR2 SAAADI. The CDR3 contains 14 residues. The CDR3 sequence: CASESDRQGDEQYF. In nucleotides, the CDR3 is TGCGCCAGCGAAAGTGATCGACAGGGGGACGAGCAGTACTTC.

This clonotype has only a few counts. This chain links TRBV20-1 with TRBJ2-7; the match to TRBD2 covers 7 bases. The CDR3 has 14 residues. Per germline, CDR1 DFQATT and CDR2 SNEGSKA (reference sequence). Unmatched junction bases numbered 7, after V lost 3 bases and J lost 2 bases. The CDR3 reads CSASEAGTTYEQYF. In DNA, the CDR3 is TGCAGTGCTAGTGAAGCGGGAACAACCTACGAGCAGTACTTC.